Listed below are T cell receptor beta chains from one sample, sequenced in a study of blood T cells in healthy people across ages. TCRdb called the 5' RACE reads again in MiXCR, with one record for every CDR3 protein. In the table there are approximately 800,000 distinct CDR3 sequences, over 45% of which are singletons. The sample consisted of blood. The source of these receptors is a man younger than 45 in good health. Both conserved end residues are part of each CDR3. A D gene is named only where the DNA matches it firmly. Not every row has a clone size; where given, it reads once, few, many or a size class.

TGTGCCAGCAGCCGCAGTCGGGGAAAGCAGTTCTTC	CASSRSRGKQFF	TRBV7-9	TRBJ2-1	NA	NA
TGTGCCAGCACCGATCAAGGGGCCGGCTTCTACGAGCAGTACTTC	CASTDQGAGFYEQYF	TRBV28	TRBJ2-7	NA	NA
TGCAGCGTTGACCCTCAGGGGGCCGCAGATACGCAGTATTTT	CSVDPQGAADTQYF	TRBV29-1	TRBJ2-3	TRBD1	NA
TGCAGCGTTGAATCCCCGGGAGCAGATACGCAGTATTTT	CSVESPGADTQYF	TRBV29-1	TRBJ2-3	NA	NA
TGTGCCACCAGTGGAACGGGCTCGGACTACAATGAGCAGTTCTTC	CATSGTGSDYNEQFF	TRBV24-1	TRBJ2-1	NA	NA
TGTGCCAGCAGTGGAACGGACCTTGCCTCGGTTCACGAGCAGTACTTC	CASSGTDLASVHEQYF	TRBV2	TRBJ2-7	NA	once
TGCGCCAGCAGCCTTAGACTAGCGGGAGGGGAACCCATCTCCAACAATGAGCAGTTCTTC	CASSLRLAGGEPISNNEQFF	TRBV4-3	TRBJ2-1	TRBD2	NA
TGTGCCAGCAGCTACTTTGGGGCGGGAGGGGATGAGCAGTTCTTC	CASSYFGAGGDEQFF	TRBV6-5	TRBJ2-1	TRBD2	NA
TGTGCCAGCAGGGGGACTAGCGGCCCCTACGAGCAGTACTTC	CASRGTSGPYEQYF	TRBV12-3/TRBV12-4	TRBJ2-7	TRBD2	NA
TGCGCCAGCACCGAGCTTGGAACAGGTGGGGCCAATGAGCAGTTCTTC	CASTELGTGGANEQFF	TRBV5-1	TRBJ2-1	NA	NA
TGTGCCAGCAGCTTTGGGGGAGGGACGAGACAAGAGACCCAGTACTTC	CASSFGGGTRQETQYF	TRBV5-5	TRBJ2-5	TRBD2	NA
TGCGCCAGCAGCCAAGGGACGCCGAGCTCCTACGAGCAGTACTTC	CASSQGTPSSYEQYF	TRBV4-1	TRBJ2-7	NA	NA
TGTGCCAGCAGCCGGGACCCCGGCTACACCTTC	CASSRDPGYTF	TRBV7-2	TRBJ1-2	NA	few
TGCAGTGCTAGTATGGCTTACGAGCAGTACTTC	CSASMAYEQYF	TRBV20-1	TRBJ2-7	NA	few
TGTGCCAGCAGTTCACCGCGTGGGCAGGACTTTACCTACGAGCAGTACTTC	CASSSPRGQDFTYEQYF	TRBV7-9	TRBJ2-7	NA	NA
TGTGCCAGCAGCTTAGCAACAAGAGCGGCTCTCCAAGAGACCCAGTACTTC	CASSLATRAALQETQYF	TRBV7-2	TRBJ2-5	NA	NA
TGCAGTGCTAGAGATATTAGCCCCGTCCGGGGGTACAATGAGCAGTTCTTC	CSARDISPVRGYNEQFF	TRBV20-1	TRBJ2-1	NA	NA
TGTGCCAGCAGCTCAAGACAGGGTACAACCAAAAACATTCAGTACTTC	CASSSRQGTTKNIQYF	TRBV7-9	TRBJ2-4	TRBD1	NA
TGTGCCAGCAGCCGGGGACAGACCACCGGGGAGCTGTTTTTT	CASSRGQTTGELFF	TRBV6-5	TRBJ2-2	TRBD1	NA
TGTGCCAGCAGCTTAGCTAAACTAGCTGGCGAGCAGTACTTC	CASSLAKLAGEQYF	TRBV7-2	TRBJ2-7	NA	few
TGTGCCAGCAGCTTAGCTGCAGGGCACTATGGCTACACCTTC	CASSLAAGHYGYTF	TRBV7-2	TRBJ1-2	NA	NA
TGTGCCAGCAGCTCGGGACTAGCGGGATCGGGAGAGACCCAGTACTTC	CASSSGLAGSGETQYF	TRBV7-9	TRBJ2-5	TRBD2	NA
TGTGCCAGCAGTGAACCCCCACGGACTAGCGGGGGTCGGGAGACCCAGTACTTC	CASSEPPRTSGGRETQYF	TRBV25-1	TRBJ2-5	TRBD2	NA
TGCAGTGCTGGAACCGGGACTGGCTCCGAGCAGTACTTC	CSAGTGTGSEQYF	TRBV20-1	TRBJ2-7	NA	few
TGTGCCAGCGCGACCGCAGAAATTTACGAGCAGTACTTC	CASATAEIYEQYF	TRBV6-5	TRBJ2-7	NA	NA
TGTGCCAGCAGCTTAGTGTCGGCTAACTATGGCTACACCTTC	CASSLVSANYGYTF	TRBV7-9	TRBJ1-2	NA	NA
TGTGCCAGCAGCTCCCTAGCGCAAGAGACCCAGTACTTC	CASSSLAQETQYF	TRBV12-3/TRBV12-4	TRBJ2-5	NA	NA
TGTGCCTGGTCCCGGGACGGAACTAGACAGCCCCAGCATTTT	CAWSRDGTRQPQHF	TRBV30	TRBJ1-5	NA	NA
TGCAGCGCCTCCGACAGGGGGCCCTCCTACGAGCAGTACTTC	CSASDRGPSYEQYF	TRBV29-1	TRBJ2-7	TRBD1	NA
TGTGCCACCAGTCCCGACAGGGGCTATGGCTACACCTTC	CATSPDRGYGYTF	TRBV15	TRBJ1-2	TRBD1	NA
TGCAGTGCTAGTACTAGCGCAAATTCCTACAATGAGCAGTTCTTC	CSASTSANSYNEQFF	TRBV20-1	TRBJ2-1	TRBD2	NA
TGTGCCAGCAGTGGGCGGCTTAATCAGCCCCAGCATTTT	CASSGRLNQPQHF	TRBV12-3/TRBV12-4	TRBJ1-5	NA	few
TGTGCCAGCAGTTCGCCCCTAGACAGGGGAGGCGACGGGGAGCTGTTTTTT	CASSSPLDRGGDGELFF	TRBV28	TRBJ2-2	TRBD1	NA
TGTGCCAGCAGCTTAGTTGGCGGGGGCAACTACGAGCAGTACTTC	CASSLVGGGNYEQYF	TRBV7-2	TRBJ2-7	NA	NA
TGTGCCAGCAGCCCAGAGGGACAGGCCGATGGCTACACCTTC	CASSPEGQADGYTF	TRBV7-2	TRBJ1-2	TRBD1	NA
TGCAGTGCTAGAAAGGATGAGACCCAGTACTTC	CSARKDETQYF	TRBV20-1	TRBJ2-5	NA	NA
TGCAGCGTTGACGGGACACGCCGCCAAGAGACCCAGTACTTC	CSVDGTRRQETQYF	TRBV29-1	TRBJ2-5	NA	once
TGTGCCAGCAGCCCGGCTTTATTGGGAAATGAAAAACTGTTTTTT	CASSPALLGNEKLFF	TRBV7-2	TRBJ1-4	NA	NA
TGCAGTGCTCCACGGACTAGCGGGAGCTCCTACGAGCAGTACTTC	CSAPRTSGSSYEQYF	TRBV20-1	TRBJ2-7	TRBD2	NA
TGCAGTGCAACCCCCCTGGACAGGGACAACGGGAAACTGTTTTTT	CSATPLDRDNGKLFF	TRBV20-1	TRBJ1-4	TRBD1	NA
TGCAGTGCTATTAGGGACATACTTAATTCACCCCTCCACTTT	CSAIRDILNSPLHF	TRBV20-1	TRBJ1-6	NA	NA
TGTGCCAGCAGCTCCGGACTAGCCTACAATGAGCAGTTCTTC	CASSSGLAYNEQFF	TRBV13	TRBJ2-1	TRBD2	many
TGTGCCAGCGGCCGCCAGCCTAGCTATGGCTACACCTTC	CASGRQPSYGYTF	TRBV27	TRBJ1-2	NA	NA
TGTGCCAGCAGAGGTCAGGGGGCCGGGGAGACCCAGTACTTC	CASRGQGAGETQYF	TRBV6-1	TRBJ2-5	TRBD1	NA
TGTGCCAGCAGTTCCCTAGCGGGAAGTATTCAGTACTTC	CASSSLAGSIQYF	TRBV12-3/TRBV12-4	TRBJ2-4	TRBD2	once
TGTGCCAGCAGCCAAGAGATCGCAGCCGGGGGCATTCAGTACTTC	CASSQEIAAGGIQYF	TRBV3-1	TRBJ2-4	NA	NA
TGTGCCATCAGGACGGGACAGCAGTACGAGCAGTACTTC	CAIRTGQQYEQYF	TRBV10-3	TRBJ2-7	TRBD1	NA
TGTGCCAGCAGCTTCATAAACAGGGGGACTTACCACTATGGCTACACCTTC	CASSFINRGTYHYGYTF	TRBV5-8	TRBJ1-2	TRBD1	NA
TGCGCCAGCAGGACAGGGTCTAATGACAAACTGTTTTTT	CASRTGSNDKLFF	TRBV5-1	TRBJ1-4	TRBD1	NA
TGTGCCACCAGTGATCAGGGCATCAGCTACAATGAGCAGTACTTC	CATSDQGISYNEQYF	TRBV24-1	TRBJ2-7	NA	NA